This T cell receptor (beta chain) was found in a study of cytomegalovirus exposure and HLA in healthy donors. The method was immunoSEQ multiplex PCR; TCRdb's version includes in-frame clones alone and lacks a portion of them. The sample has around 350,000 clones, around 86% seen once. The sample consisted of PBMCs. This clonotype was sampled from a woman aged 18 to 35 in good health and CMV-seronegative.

CDR3 sequence (DNA): TGCGCCAGCAGCCGACGACAGGGGGAAAACATTCAGTACTTC. It encodes CASSRRQGENIQYF. This chain connects TRBV4-1 to TRBJ2-4; TRBD1 aligns across 9 bases. CDR1 MGHRA and CDR2 YSYEKL come from the germline V gene. With 4 bases clipped from V and 5 bases from J, the junction kept 3 bases outside the gene matches. This CDR3 is 14 amino acids long.